These 10 T cell receptor beta chains originate from one sample sequenced in a study of blood T cell repertoires in COVID-19. Data came from immunoSEQ multiplex PCR; TCRdb stores just in-frame clones and leaves some out. The data hold some 180,000 clones, with approximately 80% observed a single time. The sequencing sample was made of PBMCs or T cells enriched from blood (not recorded which). These receptor sequences come from a man aged 55-75 years who had been exposed to COVID-19.

V usage is TRBV10-1 and J usage is TRBJ2-2; 8 bases line up with TRBD1. The V and J ends lost 6 bases and 4 bases, in that order; junction bases with no gene match: 1. The CDR3 runs 13 residues. Per the germline V gene, CDR1 is WNHNN and CDR2 is SYGVQD (reference sequence). The CDR3 here is CASRDRGTGELFF. The CDR3 DNA is TGCGCCAGCAGAGACAGGGGCACCGGGGAGCTGTTTTTT.

The V gene is TRBV29-1, the J gene TRBJ2-2; the match to TRBD2 covers 8 bases. After removal of 7 bases from V and 5 bases from J, the junction contained 6 bases not matched to a gene. In germline, CDR1 is SQVTM, CDR2 ANQGSEA. The CDR3 length is 13 residues. The CDR3 nucleotides are TGCAGCGGCCGGGCGGGGGGAACCGGGGAGCTGTTTTTT. This codes for CSGRAGGTGELFF.

CDR3 nucleotides: TGCGCCAGCAGCGTGGGGCACAGCACAGATACGCAGTATTTT. This encodes CASSVGHSTDTQYF. V usage is TRBV5-1 and J usage is TRBJ2-3; D may be TRBD1 (5 bases). The CDR3 totals 14 residues. In germline, CDR1 is SGHRS, CDR2 YFSETQ. V was cut by 4 bases and J by 0 bases, with 9 bases left in between.

The chain carries TRBV4-3 and TRBJ1-1, with 7 bases matching TRBD1. The V gene's germline CDR1 is LGHNA and CDR2 YSLEER. This CDR3 spans 12 amino acids. Trimming removed 3 bases from V and 8 bases from J; junction bases left unmatched: 3. CDR3 sequence: CASSHQQGEAFF. Written as DNA, the CDR3 is TGCGCCAGCAGCCACCAACAGGGGGAAGCTTTCTTT.

This chain joins TRBV7-8 and TRBJ2-3; tentative D call: TRBD1 (6 bases). Per germline, CDR1 SGHVS and CDR2 FQNEAQ. V lost 5 bases and J 7 bases, leaving 10 bases between the germline ends. This CDR3 contains 12 residues. CDR3 loop: CASSPQGYTQYF. The CDR3 bases are TGTGCCAGCAGCCCCCAGGGGTATACGCAGTATTTT.

The V and J genes are TRBV5-1 and TRBJ1-5; 9 nucleotides agree with TRBD1. The J segment lost 7 bases and the V segment lost 2 bases, leaving 7 bases of the junction unmatched. This CDR3 region has 15 residues. Looked up from germline, CDR1 is SGHRS and CDR2 is YFSETQ. The CDR3 coding sequence is TGCGCCAGCAGCTTCCGGACAGGGGAGGGGCAGCCCCAGCATTTT. This codes for CASSFRTGEGQPQHF.

The CDR3 sequence is CASSTSRQGNQPQHF. For the CDR3, the DNA is TGTGCCAGTAGTACATCTCGACAGGGCAATCAGCCCCAGCATTTT. The chain recombines TRBV19 with TRBJ1-5, with D perhaps TRBD1 (6 bases). The CDR3 runs to 15 residues. Germline V CDR1 and CDR2: LNHDA, SQIVND (reference sequence). Deletions cut 4 bases from V and 2 bases from J, with 12 bases between.

The chain has TRBV19 and TRBJ2-5; no firm D call. Looked up from germline, CDR1 is LNHDA and CDR2 is SQIVND (reference sequence). The CDR3 is 13 residues long. The germline V and J ends were trimmed by 3 bases and 9 bases, with 14 bases remaining between them. Here the CDR3 reads CASSMGETTAQYF. In DNA form, the CDR3 reads TGTGCCAGTAGTATGGGCGAGACGACGGCCCAGTACTTC.

The genes are TRBV7-3 and TRBJ1-1; D is uncertain. The CDR3 contains 15 residues. Trimming pared 1 base from V and 1 base from J, leaving 10 bases between. The germline gives CDR1 SGHTA, CDR2 FQGTGA. The CDR3 nucleotides read TGTGCCAGCAGCTTAATTATAGCAGCGAACACTGAAGCTTTCTTT. It specifies CASSLIIAANTEAFF.

V gene TRBV19 combines with J gene TRBJ1-5; weak D call: TRBD1 (6 bases). The CDR3 is 16 amino acids. Germline values: CDR1 LNHDA, CDR2 SQIVND (reference sequence). The germline V and J ends were trimmed by 7 bases and 5 bases, with 21 bases remaining between them. The CDR3 here is CASISSRGGRDQPQHF. CDR3 DNA: TGTGCCAGTATTTCAAGTCGGGGGGGCAGGGATCAGCCCCAGCATTTT.